This TCR beta chain emerged from a study of blood T cell repertoires in COVID-19. For the study at large: There were acute and convalescent COVID-19 samples, and they came from the United States, Italy and Spain.

The CDR3 is made up of 15 amino acids. Per the germline V gene, CDR1 is LGHDT and CDR2 is YNNKEL (reference sequence). V shed 1 base, J shed 6 bases, and the junction held 4 bases outside the gene matches. As originally analysed: Counts of nucleated cells, estimated from reference gene primer amplification, were obtained. Here immunoSEQ multiplex PCR was the method, and the copy in TCRdb shows in-frame clones only, minus some. The V and J calls and clone size are taken from that table; D and trimming were inferred from the DNA. The sample carries about 300,000 clones, approximately 85% recorded once. Participants spanned ages about 18 to 90 years and resided in about 25 US areas. Two negative PCRs, clearance, or symptom resolution characterized the recovered Cohort 3 donors.

The chain uses TRBV3-1 (or the pseudogene TRBV3-2) and TRBJ2-1, with 9 bases matching TRBD2. Sequencing was done on a sample of PBMCs or T cells enriched from blood (not recorded which). The TCR originated in a man younger than 45 who had recovered from COVID-19. Written as DNA, the CDR3 is TGTGCCAGCAGCCAAGGAGCGGGGGGTCCCAATGAGCAGTTCTTC. This encodes CASSQGAGGPNEQFF.